One and the same sample provided the 2 T cell receptor beta chains below, sequenced in a study of T cell responses to AZD1222 COVID-19 vaccine. Measured with immunoSEQ multiplex PCR; TCRdb has only the in-frame clones, and not every one. This sample carries 97,000 or so clones, 84% of them seen once, and the ten largest clones take around 15%. Source: peripheral blood, taken on day 0 of AZD1222 vaccination. The receptor set was obtained from an adult in good health.

The rearrangement uses TRBV5-4 and TRBJ2-2, with TRBD2 matching 8 bases. Germline-derived CDR1 and CDR2 are SGHNT and YYREEE (reference sequence). Germline trimming cut 0 bases from V and 4 bases from J; bases unmatched to any gene: 5. This CDR3 spans 16 amino acids. The CDR3 is CASSLASGGPTGELFF. CDR3 DNA sequence: TGTGCCAGCAGCTTGGCCAGCGGGGGCCCCACCGGGGAGCTGTTTTTT.

V gene TRBV27 combines with J gene TRBJ1-4; TRBD1 is a possible D gene (5 bases). The CDR3 contains 20 residues. Germline V gene data show CDR1 as MNHEY and CDR2 as SMNVEV (reference sequence). Trimming pared 4 bases from V and 1 base from J, leaving 25 bases between. This CDR3 is CASSSLKAGGMYRTNEKLFF. Here the CDR3 DNA reads TGTGCCAGCAGTTCATTGAAAGCGGGGGGGATGTATAGAACTAATGAAAAACTGTTTTTT.